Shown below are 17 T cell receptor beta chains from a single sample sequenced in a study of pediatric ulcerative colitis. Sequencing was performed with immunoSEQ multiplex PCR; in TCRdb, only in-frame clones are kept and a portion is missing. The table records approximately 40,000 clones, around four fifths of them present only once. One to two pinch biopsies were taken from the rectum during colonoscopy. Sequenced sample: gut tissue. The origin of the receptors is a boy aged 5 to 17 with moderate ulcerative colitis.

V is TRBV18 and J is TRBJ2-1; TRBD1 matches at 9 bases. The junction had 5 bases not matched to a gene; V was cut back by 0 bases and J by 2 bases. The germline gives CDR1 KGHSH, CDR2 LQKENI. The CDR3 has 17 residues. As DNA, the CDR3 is TGTGCCAGCTCACCACCGGTTGGGACAGGGACCTACAATGAGCAGTTCTTC. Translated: CASSPPVGTGTYNEQFF.

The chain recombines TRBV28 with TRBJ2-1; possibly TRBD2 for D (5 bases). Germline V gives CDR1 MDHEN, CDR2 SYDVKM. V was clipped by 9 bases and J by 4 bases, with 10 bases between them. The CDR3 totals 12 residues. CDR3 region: CASRTRYNEQFF. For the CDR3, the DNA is TGTGCCAGTCGGACTCGTTACAATGAGCAGTTCTTC.

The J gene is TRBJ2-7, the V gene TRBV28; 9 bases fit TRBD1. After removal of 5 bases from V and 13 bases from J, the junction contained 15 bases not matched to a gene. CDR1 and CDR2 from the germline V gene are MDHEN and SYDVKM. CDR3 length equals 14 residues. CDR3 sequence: CASSAGTGKGDVYF. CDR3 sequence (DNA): TGTGCCAGCAGTGCCGGGACAGGGAAAGGCGACGTTTACTTC.

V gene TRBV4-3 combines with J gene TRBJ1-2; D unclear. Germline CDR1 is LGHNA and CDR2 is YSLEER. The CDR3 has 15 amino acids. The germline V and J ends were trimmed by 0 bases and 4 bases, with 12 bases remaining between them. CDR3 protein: CASSQEYLGGYGYTF. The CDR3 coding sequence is TGCGCCAGCAGCCAAGAGTACTTAGGAGGCTATGGCTACACCTTC.

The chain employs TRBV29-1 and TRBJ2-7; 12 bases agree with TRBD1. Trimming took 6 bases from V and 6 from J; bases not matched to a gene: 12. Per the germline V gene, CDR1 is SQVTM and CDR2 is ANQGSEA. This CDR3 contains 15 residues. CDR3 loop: CSVQKPGTGGSEQYF. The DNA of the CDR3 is TGCAGCGTCCAAAAACCCGGGACAGGGGGCTCCGAGCAGTACTTC.

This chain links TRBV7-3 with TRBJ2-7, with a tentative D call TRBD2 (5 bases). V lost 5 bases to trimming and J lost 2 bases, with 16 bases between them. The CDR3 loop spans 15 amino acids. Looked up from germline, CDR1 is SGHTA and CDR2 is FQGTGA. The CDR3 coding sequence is TGTGCCAGCAGCCAAGGCGGGTTACCCCCCTACGAGCAGTACTTC. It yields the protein CASSQGGLPPYEQYF. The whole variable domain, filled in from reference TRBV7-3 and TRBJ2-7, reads GAGVSQTPSNKVTEKGKYVELRCDPISGHTALYWYRQSLGQGPEFLIYFQGTGAADDSGLPNDRFFAVRPEGSVSTLKIQRTERGDSAVYLCASSQGGLPPYEQYFGPGTRLTVT.

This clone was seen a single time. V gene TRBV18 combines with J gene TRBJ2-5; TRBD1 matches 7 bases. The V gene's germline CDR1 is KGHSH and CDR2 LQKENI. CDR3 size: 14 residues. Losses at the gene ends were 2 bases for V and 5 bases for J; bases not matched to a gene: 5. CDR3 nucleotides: TGTGCCAGCTCACCAAGGGGGCCAGGCGAGACCCAGTACTTC. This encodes CASSPRGPGETQYF. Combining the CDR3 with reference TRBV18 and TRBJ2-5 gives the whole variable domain NAGVMQNPRHLVRRRGQEARLRCSPMKGHSHVYWYRQLPEEGLKFMVYLQKENIIDESGMPKERFSAEFPKEGPSILRIQQVVRGDSAAYFCASSPRGPGETQYFGPGTRLLVL.

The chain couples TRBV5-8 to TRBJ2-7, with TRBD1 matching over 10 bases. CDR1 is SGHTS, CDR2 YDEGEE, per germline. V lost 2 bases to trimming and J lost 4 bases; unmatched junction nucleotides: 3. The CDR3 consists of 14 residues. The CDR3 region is CASSFDRGQYEQYF. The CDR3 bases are TGTGCCAGCAGCTTCGACAGGGGGCAGTACGAGCAGTACTTC.

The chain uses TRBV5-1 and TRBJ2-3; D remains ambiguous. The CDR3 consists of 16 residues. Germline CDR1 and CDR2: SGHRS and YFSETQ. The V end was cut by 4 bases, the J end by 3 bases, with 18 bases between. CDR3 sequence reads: CASSPDSPLGTDTQYF. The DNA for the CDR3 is TGCGCCAGCAGCCCAGACTCCCCACTGGGAACAGATACGCAGTATTTT.

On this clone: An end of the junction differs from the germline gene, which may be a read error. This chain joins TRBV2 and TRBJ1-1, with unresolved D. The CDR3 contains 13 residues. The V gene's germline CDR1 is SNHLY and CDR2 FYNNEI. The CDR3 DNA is TGTGCCTGCAGAAGCTTCAGTGACACTGAAGCTTTCTTT. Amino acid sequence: CACRSFSDTEAFF.

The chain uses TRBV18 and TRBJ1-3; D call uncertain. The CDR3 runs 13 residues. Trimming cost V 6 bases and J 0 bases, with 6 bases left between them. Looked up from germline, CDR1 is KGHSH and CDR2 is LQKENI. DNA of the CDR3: TGTGCCAGCTCCCATAGCTCTGGAAACACCATATATTTT. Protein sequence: CASSHSSGNTIYF.

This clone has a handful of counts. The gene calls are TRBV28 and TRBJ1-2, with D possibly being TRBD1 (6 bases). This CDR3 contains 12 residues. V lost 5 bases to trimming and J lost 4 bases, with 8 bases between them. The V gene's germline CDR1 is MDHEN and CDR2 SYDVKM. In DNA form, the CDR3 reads TGTGCCAGCAGTAGACAGGCCTATGGCTACACCTTC. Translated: CASSRQAYGYTF.

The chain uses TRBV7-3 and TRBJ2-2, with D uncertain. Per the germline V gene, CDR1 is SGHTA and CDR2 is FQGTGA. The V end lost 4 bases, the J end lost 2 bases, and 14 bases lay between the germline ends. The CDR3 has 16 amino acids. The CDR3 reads CASSSYVTSNTGELFF. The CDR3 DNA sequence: TGTGCCAGCAGCTCCTATGTGACCTCCAACACCGGGGAGCTGTTTTTT.

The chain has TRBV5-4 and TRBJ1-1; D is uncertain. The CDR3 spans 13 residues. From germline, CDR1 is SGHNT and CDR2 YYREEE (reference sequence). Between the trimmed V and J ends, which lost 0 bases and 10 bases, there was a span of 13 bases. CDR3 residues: CASSLDETGGAFF. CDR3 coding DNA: TGTGCCAGCAGCTTGGATGAGACCGGAGGAGCTTTCTTT.

As DNA, the CDR3 is TGTGCCAGCAGCTTATTAGATTATTCTAACTATGGCTACACCTTC. It translates to CASSLLDYSNYGYTF. The V gene is TRBV7-6, the J gene TRBJ1-2; D uncertain. V lost 2 bases, J lost 0 bases, and 10 bases lay in between. This CDR3 comprises 15 residues. Germline-derived CDR1 and CDR2 are SGHVS and FNYEAQ.

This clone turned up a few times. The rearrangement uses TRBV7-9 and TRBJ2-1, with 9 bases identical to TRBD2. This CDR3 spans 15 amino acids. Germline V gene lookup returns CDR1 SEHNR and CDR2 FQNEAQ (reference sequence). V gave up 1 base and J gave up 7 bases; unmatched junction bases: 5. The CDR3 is CASSLEVAGGNEQFF. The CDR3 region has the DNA TGTGCCAGCAGCTTAGAAGTTGCGGGAGGGAATGAGCAGTTCTTC.

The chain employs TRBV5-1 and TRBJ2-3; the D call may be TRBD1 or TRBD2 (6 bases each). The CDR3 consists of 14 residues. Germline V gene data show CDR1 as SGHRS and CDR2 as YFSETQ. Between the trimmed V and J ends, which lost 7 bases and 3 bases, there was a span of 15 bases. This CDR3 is CASAWPGATDTQYF. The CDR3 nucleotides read TGCGCCAGCGCGTGGCCGGGGGCAACAGATACGCAGTATTTT. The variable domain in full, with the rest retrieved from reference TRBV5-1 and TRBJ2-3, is KAGVTQTPRYLIKTRGQQVTLSCSPISGHRSVSWYQQTPGQGLQFLFEYFSETQRNKGNFPGRFSGRQFSNSRSEMNVSTLELGDSALYLCASAWPGATDTQYFGPGTRLTVL.